The 12 T cell receptor beta chains presented below share a single source sample, sequenced in a study of technical replicates of blood from a handful of donors. The method was immunoSEQ multiplex PCR; TCRdb's version includes in-frame clones alone and lacks a portion of them. The sample carries more than 45,000 clones, about 95% recorded once. What was sequenced was PBMCs. These receptors were obtained from a human donor in good health. Some clones in this sample may be carry-over from other donors' samples.

J is TRBJ2-1 and V is TRBV5-1, with D possibly matching TRBD2 (6 bases). Germline assignment: CDR1 SGHRS and CDR2 YFSETQ. Trimming took off 4 bases at V and 6 bases at J, with 8 bases between the two ends. CDR3 size: 12 residues. CDR3 sequence (DNA): TGCGCCAGCAGCGGGGACTCCAATGAGCAGTTCTTC. This gives the protein CASSGDSNEQFF.

The chain has TRBV6-5 and TRBJ1-1, with D uncertain. The germline V and J ends were trimmed by 8 bases and 5 bases, with 15 bases remaining between them. The CDR3 loop spans 13 amino acids. The germline gives CDR1 MNHEY, CDR2 SVGAGI. The CDR3 is CASAWEGGTEAFF. CDR3 nucleotide sequence: TGTGCCAGCGCTTGGGAGGGAGGTACTGAAGCTTTCTTT.

This chain connects TRBV5-1 to TRBJ2-3, with TRBD2 identical over 13 bases. Germline CDR1 and CDR2: SGHRS and YFSETQ. The CDR3 has 17 amino acids. With 3 bases clipped from V and 3 bases from J, the junction kept 7 bases outside the gene matches. CDR3 in DNA: TGCGCCAGCAGCTCTACTAGCGGGAGGGAGAGAACAGATACGCAGTATTTT. The encoded protein is CASSSTSGRERTDTQYF.

This rearrangement joins TRBV14 to TRBJ2-3; 10 nucleotides match TRBD1. Germline loops: CDR1 SGHDN, CDR2 FVKESK. This CDR3 is built from 16 residues. Germline trimming cut 4 bases from V and 5 bases from J; bases unmatched to any gene: 9. The DNA of the CDR3 is TGTGCCAGCAGCCCACAAAGACAGGGGGCGGGAGATACGCAGTATTTT. This sequence encodes CASSPQRQGAGDTQYF.

The chain combines TRBV30 with TRBJ1-5, with D possibly TRBD1 on 5 matching bases. V was clipped by 1 base and J by 6 bases, with 16 bases between them. Germline V lookup: CDR1 GTSNPN, CDR2 SVGIG (reference sequence). CDR3 length: 15 amino acids. CDR3: CAWSASSTGVQPQHF. CDR3 nucleotides: TGTGCCTGGAGTGCGAGCAGCACAGGAGTTCAGCCCCAGCATTTT.

V gene TRBV19 combines with J gene TRBJ1-5, with 7 bases identical to TRBD1. The V gene's germline CDR1 is LNHDA and CDR2 SQIVND (reference sequence). The CDR3 totals 13 residues. Losses at the gene ends were 10 bases for V and 4 bases for J; bases not matched to a gene: 7. CDR3 amino acids: CATATGFNQPQHF. CDR3 DNA sequence: TGTGCCACCGCGACAGGGTTTAATCAGCCCCAGCATTTT.

The chain is built from TRBV9 and TRBJ2-7, with 9 bases that match TRBD1. V was pared by 1 base and J by 5 bases, with 1 base of the junction left unmatched. CDR1 SGDLS and CDR2 YYNGEE come from the germline V gene. This CDR3 has 13 residues. CDR3 sequence reads: CASSVTGGDEQYF. Here the CDR3 DNA reads TGTGCCAGCAGCGTAACAGGGGGCGACGAGCAGTACTTC.

The CDR3 region has the DNA TGTGCCTGGAGCCCGGACAGGGGGGCTACGAATTCACCCCTCCACTTT. This translates into CAWSPDRGATNSPLHF. The rearrangement joins TRBV30 to TRBJ1-6; 10 nucleotides align to TRBD1. CDR1 is GTSNPN and CDR2 is SVGIG in the germline V gene (reference sequence). V lost 3 bases and J lost 7; bases outside the gene matches: 9. This CDR3 comprises 16 residues.

The genes are TRBV6-5 and TRBJ2-5, with D tentatively TRBD2 (5 bases). The end of the DNA fits TRBJ2-7 better, so the J call may be wrong. Per germline, CDR1 MNHEY and CDR2 SVGAGI. The CDR3 spans 14 residues. CDR3 nucleotides: TGTGCCAGCAGTATGGACCGGGATTTATACGAGCAGTACTTC. Translating gives CASSMDRDLYEQYF.

J is TRBJ1-4 and V is TRBV5-1; TRBD1 might be the D (6 bases). The length of the CDR3 is 16 residues. The V gene lost 0 bases and the J gene lost 7 bases, with 16 bases spanning the gap. Per germline, CDR1 SGHRS and CDR2 YFSETQ. CDR3 sequence: CASSLAWDTSGEKLFF. CDR3 DNA: TGCGCCAGCAGCTTGGCTTGGGACACAAGCGGTGAAAAACTGTTTTTT.

This sequence joins TRBV5-1 and TRBJ2-7; TRBD1 aligns across 9 bases. CDR1 and CDR2 (germline): SGHRS, YFSETQ. CDR3 length: 14 amino acids. Losses at the gene ends were 3 bases for V and 6 bases for J; bases not matched to a gene: 7. The CDR3 here is CASSSPGQGSEQYF. The CDR3 DNA reads as TGCGCCAGCAGCTCACCGGGACAGGGCTCCGAGCAGTACTTC.

The chain joins TRBV6-1 to TRBJ2-5; 7 nucleotides line up with TRBD1. Germline CDR1 reads MNHNS; CDR2 reads SASEGT. The CDR3 sequence is 13 residues long. V lost 6 bases to trimming and J lost 2 bases; unmatched junction nucleotides: 3. The CDR3 spells CASSWGQQETQYF. In DNA, the CDR3 is TGTGCCAGCAGCTGGGGACAGCAAGAGACCCAGTACTTC.